The rows below give T cell receptor beta chains drawn from one sample of a study of CD8 T cells in ankylosing spondylitis. TCRdb reprocessed the 5' RACE reads with MiXCR, giving one entry per CDR3 protein. The sample has some 42,000 distinct CDR3 sequences; approximately 2.6% are singletons. The sequencing sample was made of blood, either unsorted or a sorted T cell fraction (not recorded which). These TCRs come from a male donor with ankylosing spondylitis or in good health (not recorded which). Each CDR3 is given with its conserved first and last residue. D genes are given only for firm matches. Size is stated for part of the rows, as once, few or many counts, or as a class when the clone is expanded.

TRBV9	TRBD2	TRBJ2-3	many	CASSVGEGSDTQYF	TGTGCCAGCAGCGTAGGGGAGGGTTCAGATACGCAGTATTTT
TRBV9	TRBD1	TRBJ1-2	many	CASSPTQGAAGYTF	TGTGCCAGCAGCCCCACACAGGGGGCGGCTGGCTACACCTTC
TRBV9	.	TRBJ2-3	many	CASSIERGLTDTQYF	TGTGCCAGCAGCATAGAGCGCGGGCTCACAGATACGCAGTATTTT
TRBV9	TRBD1	TRBJ2-2	many	CASSAVPDRVTGELFF	TGTGCCAGCAGCGCTGTCCCCGACAGGGTCACCGGGGAGCTGTTTTTT
TRBV9	.	TRBJ2-3	many	CASSRAVSGTDTQYF	TGTGCCAGCAGCAGAGCGGTCTCCGGCACAGATACGCAGTATTTT
TRBV9	TRBD2	TRBJ2-2	.	CASSPRGANTGELFF	TGTGCCAGCAGCCCCCGGGGGGCGAACACCGGGGAGCTGTTTTTT
TRBV21-1	.	TRBJ2-1	many	CASSAANGGGSRGNEQFF	TGTGCCAGCAGCGCTGCGAACGGCGGCGGCAGCCGGGGCAATGAGCAGTTCTTC
TRBV9	TRBD2	TRBJ2-5	many	CASSEGLQETQYF	TGTGCCAGCAGCGAGGGACTACAAGAGACCCAGTACTTC
TRBV9	.	TRBJ1-3	many	CASSGRDKPDSSGNTIYF	TGTGCCAGCAGCGGACGAGACAAGCCTGACTCCTCTGGAAACACCATATATTTT
TRBV28	.	TRBJ2-5	many	CARPRDCQETQYF	TGTGCCAGACCGCGGGACTGTCAAGAGACCCAGTACTTC
TRBV9	TRBD1	TRBJ1-3	many	CASSPRSGQGDQTIYF	TGTGCCAGCAGCCCCCGATCGGGACAGGGTGACCAAACCATATATTTT
TRBV9	.	TRBJ2-7	many	CASSVAQLAYEQYF	TGTGCCAGCAGCGTAGCCCAGCTGGCCTACGAGCAGTACTTC
TRBV9	.	TRBJ2-1	many	CASSVGHTRVTEQFF	TGTGCCAGCAGCGTAGGCCATACGCGGGTCACTGAGCAGTTCTTC
TRBV9	TRBD1	TRBJ2-7	many	CASSGGQGGSYEQYF	TGTGCCAGCAGCGGAGGACAGGGGGGCTCCTACGAGCAGTACTTC
TRBV9	TRBD2	TRBJ2-3	many	CASSVGSGRAGDTQYF	TGTGCCAGCAGCGTAGGTAGCGGGAGGGCCGGAGATACGCAGTATTTT
TRBV9	TRBD1	TRBJ1-6	many	CASSVDDRDYNSPLHF	TGTGCCAGCAGCGTTGACGACAGGGACTATAATTCACCCCTCCACTTT
TRBV9	TRBD2	TRBJ2-3	many	CASSAGTSVLDTQYF	TGTGCCAGCAGCGCCGGGACTAGCGTTTTGGATACGCAGTATTTT
TRBV9	.	TRBJ2-3	many	CASKSGGETDTQYF	TGTGCCAGCAAATCCGGAGGGGAGACAGATACGCAGTATTTT
TRBV9	TRBD2	TRBJ2-2	many	CASSGRARDTGELFF	TGTGCCAGTAGCGGGAGGGCCAGGGACACCGGGGAGCTGTTTTTT
TRBV9	.	TRBJ2-7	many	CASSVGGNSYEQYF	TGTGCCAGCAGCGTGGGTGGCAACTCCTACGAGCAGTACTTC
TRBV9	.	TRBJ2-2	many	CASSPTLGNTGELFF	TGTGCCAGCAGCCCCACTCTGGGGAACACCGGGGAGCTGTTTTTT
TRBV9	.	TRBJ2-2	many	CASSHRDGELFF	TGTGCCAGCAGCCATCGGGACGGGGAGCTGTTTTTT
TRBV9	TRBD1	TRBJ2-2	many	CASTGGQGPGELFF	TGTGCCAGCACTGGCGGACAGGGGCCCGGGGAGCTGTTTTTT
TRBV9	TRBD2	TRBJ2-3	many	CASSIGTSSPTDTQYF	TGTGCCAGCAGCATCGGGACTAGCTCGCCCACAGATACGCAGTATTTT
TRBV9	.	TRBJ2-3	many	CASSPRPDSTDTQYF	TGTGCCAGCAGCCCCCGCCCGGATAGCACAGATACGCAGTATTTT
TRBV21-1	.	TRBJ2-4	many	CASSLGTVGQAKNIQYF	TGTGCCAGCAGCCTTGGGACAGTCGGCCAAGCCAAAAACATTCAGTACTTC
TRBV9	.	TRBJ1-6	many	CASSVGDFRASPLHF	TGTGCCAGCAGCGTAGGAGACTTCCGAGCGTCACCCCTCCACTTT
TRBV9	.	TRBJ2-7	many	CASSVAPSGPYEQYF	TGTGCCAGCAGCGTAGCGCCCAGCGGCCCCTACGAGCAGTACTTC
TRBV9	.	TRBJ2-7	many	CASSAGSGTLYEQYF	TGTGCCAGCAGCGCAGGGAGTGGGACACTCTACGAGCAGTACTTC
TRBV9	.	TRBJ1-2	large	CASSVGQSNYGYTF	TGTGCCAGCAGCGTAGGCCAGTCTAACTATGGCTACACCTTC
TRBV9	.	TRBJ2-3	many	CASSVVDYGDTQYF	TGTGCCAGCAGCGTAGTGGACTATGGAGATACGCAGTATTTT
TRBV9	TRBD2	TRBJ2-1	many	CASSVVTSGSYEQFF	TGTGCCAGCAGCGTAGTGACTAGCGGGAGCTATGAGCAGTTCTTC
TRBV9	TRBD1	TRBJ2-2	many	CASSVMTGGTGELFF	TGTGCCAGCAGCGTAATGACAGGGGGGACCGGGGAGCTGTTTTTT
TRBV9	TRBD2	TRBJ2-1	many	CASSSPSAGVYNEQFF	TGTGCCAGCAGCTCGCCATCGGCGGGAGTATACAATGAGCAGTTCTTC
TRBV9	TRBD1	TRBJ1-3	many	CASSRPGGGHGNTIYF	TGTGCCAGCAGCAGGCCAGGGGGTGGTCACGGAAACACCATATATTTT
TRBV9	.	TRBJ1-1	many	CASSVERSNTEAFF	TGTGCCAGCAGCGTAGAGCGGTCTAACACTGAAGCTTTCTTT
TRBV9	TRBD2	TRBJ2-2	many	CASSVSTSGDTGELFF	TGTGCCAGCAGCGTATCCACTAGCGGAGACACCGGGGAGCTGTTTTTT
TRBV9	TRBD2	TRBJ2-3	many	CASSAGLAGGNTQYF	TGTGCCAGCAGCGCGGGACTAGCGGGAGGGAATACGCAGTATTTT
TRBV9	TRBD2	TRBJ2-1	many	CASSVGGSRSYNEQFF	TGTGCCAGCAGCGTAGGCGGGAGTCGGTCCTACAATGAGCAGTTCTTC
TRBV9	.	TRBJ1-6	many	CASSVGTGYNSPLHF	TGTGCCAGCAGCGTCGGGACTGGCTATAATTCACCCCTCCACTTT
TRBV9	.	TRBJ2-7	many	CASSVGGHQTYEQYF	TGTGCCAGCAGCGTAGGTGGACACCAAACCTACGAGCAGTACTTC
TRBV9	TRBD1	TRBJ2-5	many	CASSVPGTGRETQYF	TGTGCCAGCAGCGTACCCGGGACAGGGCGGGAGACCCAGTACTTC